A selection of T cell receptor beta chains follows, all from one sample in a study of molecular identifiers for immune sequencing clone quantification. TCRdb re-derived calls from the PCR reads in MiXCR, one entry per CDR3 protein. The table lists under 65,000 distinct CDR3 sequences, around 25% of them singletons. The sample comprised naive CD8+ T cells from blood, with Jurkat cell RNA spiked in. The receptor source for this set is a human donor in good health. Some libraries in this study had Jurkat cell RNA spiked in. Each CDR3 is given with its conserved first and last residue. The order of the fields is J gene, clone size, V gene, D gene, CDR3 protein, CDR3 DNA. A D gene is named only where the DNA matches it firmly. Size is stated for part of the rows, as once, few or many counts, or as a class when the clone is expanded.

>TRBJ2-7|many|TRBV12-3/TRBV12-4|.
CASSLGGQYYEQYF
TGTGCCAGCAGCCTCGGGGGACAGTACTACGAGCAGTACTTC
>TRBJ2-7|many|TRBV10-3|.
CAIRKDSYEQYF
TGTGCCATCAGAAAAGACAGCTACGAGCAGTACTTC
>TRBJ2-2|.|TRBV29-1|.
CSATRRGANTGELFF
TGCAGCGCCACGAGGCGGGGCGCTAACACCGGGGAGCTGTTTTTT
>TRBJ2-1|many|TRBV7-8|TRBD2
CASSYPLAGPYSYNEQFF
TGTGCCAGCAGCTACCCCCTAGCGGGGCCTTACTCCTACAATGAGCAGTTCTTC
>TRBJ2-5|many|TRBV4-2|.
CASSQEAPQGMETQYF
TGTGCCAGCAGCCAAGAGGCCCCACAGGGAATGGAGACCCAGTACTTC
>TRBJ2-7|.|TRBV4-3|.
CASSQYVQGLASAQSF
TGCGCCAGCAGCCAATATGTACAGGGTTTAGCCTCCGCGCAGTCCTTC
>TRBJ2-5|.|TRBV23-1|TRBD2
CASSPLSARGSVAPQYF
TGCGCCAGCAGTCCCCTGTCCGCTCGCGGGAGTGTTGCGCCCCAGTACTTC
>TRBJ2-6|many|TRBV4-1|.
CASSQDQGHLGDELYGANVLTF
TGCGCCAGCAGCCAAGATCAAGGTCACCTGGGTGATGAGTTGTACGGGGCCAACGTCCTGACTTTC
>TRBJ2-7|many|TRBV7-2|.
CASSWTQGHEQYF
TGTGCCAGCAGCTGGACACAGGGACACGAGCAGTACTTC
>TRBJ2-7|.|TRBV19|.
CASSRTDIAYEQYF
TGTGCCAGTAGTCGGACGGACATCGCCTACGAGCAGTACTTC
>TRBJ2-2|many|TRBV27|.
CASSFRGTNTGELFF
TGTGCCAGCAGTTTCAGAGGGACGAACACCGGGGAGCTGTTTTTT
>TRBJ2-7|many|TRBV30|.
CAWIDTYEQYF
TGTGCCTGGATCGACACCTACGAGCAGTACTTC
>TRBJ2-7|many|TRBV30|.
CAWSVGVDFTYEQYF
TGTGCCTGGAGTGTAGGGGTGGACTTTACCTACGAGCAGTACTTC
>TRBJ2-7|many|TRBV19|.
CARPEGFEQYF
TGTGCCAGACCCGAGGGGTTCGAGCAGTACTTC
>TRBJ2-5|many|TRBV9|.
CASSVWTDHQETQYF
TGTGCCAGCAGCGTATGGACAGACCACCAAGAGACCCAGTACTTC
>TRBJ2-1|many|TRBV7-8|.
CASSLDRTAPYNEQFF
TGTGCCAGCAGCTTAGATCGCACAGCTCCCTACAATGAGCAGTTCTTC
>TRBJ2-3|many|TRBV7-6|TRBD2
CASSLVRGGFTDTQYF
TGTGCCAGCAGCTTAGTGCGCGGGGGTTTCACAGATACGCAGTATTTT
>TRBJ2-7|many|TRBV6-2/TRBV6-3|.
CASRVGTYEQYF
TGTGCCAGCAGGGTCGGGACCTACGAGCAGTACTTC
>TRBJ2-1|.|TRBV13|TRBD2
CASSPPLTSGSNHEQFF
TGTGCCAGCAGCCCCCCCCTGACTAGCGGGAGTAATCATGAGCAGTTCTTC
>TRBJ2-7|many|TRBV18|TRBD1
CASSPPRQGIGHYEQYF
TGTGCCAGCTCACCACCGCGACAGGGGATAGGGCACTACGAGCAGTACTTC
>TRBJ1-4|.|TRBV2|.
CPSTPGSRTDEKLFF
TGTCCCAGCACGCCAGGGAGTCGGACTGATGAAAAACTGTTTTTT
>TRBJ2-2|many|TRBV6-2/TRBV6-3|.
CASSSIQVAAFAGELFF
TGTGCCAGCAGTTCCATTCAGGTAGCGGCTTTCGCCGGGGAGCTGTTTTTT
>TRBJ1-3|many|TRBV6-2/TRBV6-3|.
CASSYPGQNSGNTIYF
TGTGCCAGCAGTTACCCCGGACAGAACTCTGGAAACACCATATATTTT
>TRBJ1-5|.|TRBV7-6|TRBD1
CASSLLDRRLNQPQHF
TGTGCCAGCAGCTTATTGGACAGGAGGCTCAATCAGCCCCAGCATTTT
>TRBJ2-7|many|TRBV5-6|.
CASSFSARGPYEQYF
TGTGCCAGCAGCTTTAGTGCCAGGGGACCCTACGAGCAGTACTTC
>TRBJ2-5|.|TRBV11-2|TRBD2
CASWGLAEPGGDQYF
TGTGCCAGCTGGGGGCTAGCGGAGCCCGGGGGGGACCAGTACTTC
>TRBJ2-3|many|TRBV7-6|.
CASRRQGHPTDTQYF
TGTGCCAGCCGCCGCCAGGGACACCCCACAGATACGCAGTATTTT
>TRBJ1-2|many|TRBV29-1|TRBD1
CSVEVWDRGSDYGYTF
TGCAGCGTTGAAGTTTGGGACAGGGGGTCTGACTATGGCTACACCTTC
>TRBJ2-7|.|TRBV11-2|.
CASSVTDYEQYF
TGTGCCAGCAGCGTAACAGATTACGAGCAGTACTTC
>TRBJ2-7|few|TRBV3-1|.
CASSLNIGLTEQYF
TGTGCCAGCAGCCTAAACATAGGACTTACGGAGCAGTACTTC
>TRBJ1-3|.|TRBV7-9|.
CASSYSVNAGNTIYF
TGTGCCAGCAGCTATTCTGTCAACGCTGGAAACACCATATATTTT
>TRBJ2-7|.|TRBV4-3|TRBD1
CASRVDRGRPYEQYF
TGCGCCAGCAGGGTAGACAGGGGGCGCCCGTACGAGCAGTACTTC
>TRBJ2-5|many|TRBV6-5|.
CASSYIPGRETQYF
TGTGCCAGCAGTTACATTCCAGGGCGAGAGACCCAGTACTTC
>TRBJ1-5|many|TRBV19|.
CASTGSGMGNQPQHF
TGTGCCAGTACTGGGTCAGGAATGGGCAATCAGCCCCAGCATTTT
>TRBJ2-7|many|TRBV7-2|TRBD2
CASSFGTSSYEQYF
TGTGCCAGCAGCTTTGGGACTAGCTCCTACGAGCAGTACTTC
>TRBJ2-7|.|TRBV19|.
CANKMGQGTYEQYF
TGTGCCAATAAAATGGGGCAGGGAACTTACGAGCAGTACTTC
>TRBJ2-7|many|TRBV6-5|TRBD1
CASSSSPPGQGYHEQYF
TGTGCCAGCAGTTCCTCACCCCCGGGACAGGGGTACCACGAGCAGTACTTC
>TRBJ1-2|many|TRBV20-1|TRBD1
CSARDRDRVYGYTF
TGCAGTGCTAGAGATCGGGACAGAGTCTATGGCTACACCTTC
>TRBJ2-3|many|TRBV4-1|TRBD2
CASSQESGGTDTQYF
TGCGCCAGCAGCCAAGAGAGCGGGGGCACAGATACGCAGTATTTT
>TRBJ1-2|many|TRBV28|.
CASSLGVSNYGYTF
TGTGCCAGCAGTTTAGGGGTTTCCAACTATGGCTACACCTTC
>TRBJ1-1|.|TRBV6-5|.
CASRTTGWAEAFF
TGTGCCAGCAGAACAACAGGGTGGGCTGAAGCTTTCTTT
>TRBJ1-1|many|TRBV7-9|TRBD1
CASSPRTGPFPNTEAFF
TGTGCCAGCAGCCCCCGGACAGGACCCTTTCCGAACACTGAAGCTTTCTTT
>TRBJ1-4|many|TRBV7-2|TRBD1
CASSSQGEKLFF
TGTGCCAGCAGCTCACAGGGGGAAAAACTGTTTTTT
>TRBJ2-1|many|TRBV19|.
CASSLGPYNEQFF
TGTGCCAGTAGTTTGGGACCCTACAATGAGCAGTTCTTC
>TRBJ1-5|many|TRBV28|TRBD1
CASSSTRGLGRGQPQHF
TGTGCCAGCAGTTCCACCAGGGGGCTAGGGCGGGGTCAGCCCCAGCATTTT
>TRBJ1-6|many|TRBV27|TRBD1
CASSGTGKVSLHF
TGTGCCAGCAGTGGGACAGGGAAAGTCTCCCTCCACTTT
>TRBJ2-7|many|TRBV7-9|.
CASSLEGLRSEQYF
TGTGCCAGCAGCTTAGAGGGGCTGAGGTCCGAGCAGTACTTC
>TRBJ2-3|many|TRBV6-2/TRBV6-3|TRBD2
CASSSRELAGGLYDTQYF
TGTGCCAGCAGTTCCCGAGAACTAGCGGGAGGACTCTATGATACGCAGTATTTT
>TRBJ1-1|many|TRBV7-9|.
CASSLVVLGTEAFF
TGTGCCAGCAGCTTAGTCGTATTGGGCACTGAAGCTTTCTTT
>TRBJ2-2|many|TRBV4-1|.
CASSLVTGNTGELFF
TGCGCCAGCAGCCTCGTGACAGGAAATACCGGGGAGCTGTTTTTT